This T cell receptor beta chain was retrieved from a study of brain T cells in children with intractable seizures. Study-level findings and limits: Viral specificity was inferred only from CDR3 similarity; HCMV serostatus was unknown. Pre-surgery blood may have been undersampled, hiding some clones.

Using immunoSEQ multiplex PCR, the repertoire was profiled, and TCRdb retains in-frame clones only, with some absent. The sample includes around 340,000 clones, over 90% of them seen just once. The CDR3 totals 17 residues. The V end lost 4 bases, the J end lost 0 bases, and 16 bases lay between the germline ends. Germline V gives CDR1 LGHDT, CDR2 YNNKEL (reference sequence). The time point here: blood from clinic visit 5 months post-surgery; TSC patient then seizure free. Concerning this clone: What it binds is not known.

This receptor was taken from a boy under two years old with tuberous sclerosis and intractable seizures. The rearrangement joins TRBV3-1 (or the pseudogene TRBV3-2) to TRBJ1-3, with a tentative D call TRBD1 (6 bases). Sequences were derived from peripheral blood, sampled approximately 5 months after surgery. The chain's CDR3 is CASSPSPGDNSGNTIYF. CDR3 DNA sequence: TGTGCCAGCAGCCCATCCCCAGGGGACAACTCTGGAAACACCATATATTTT.